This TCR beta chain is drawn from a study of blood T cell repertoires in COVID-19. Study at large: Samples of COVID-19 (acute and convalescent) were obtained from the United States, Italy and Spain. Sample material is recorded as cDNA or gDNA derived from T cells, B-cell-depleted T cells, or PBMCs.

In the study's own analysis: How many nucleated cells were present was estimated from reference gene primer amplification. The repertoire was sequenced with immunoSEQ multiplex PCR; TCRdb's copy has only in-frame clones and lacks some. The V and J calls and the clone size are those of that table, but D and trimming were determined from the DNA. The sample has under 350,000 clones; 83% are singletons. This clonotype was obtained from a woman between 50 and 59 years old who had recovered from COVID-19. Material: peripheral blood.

CDR3 nucleotide sequence: TGTGCCAGTACCCCGGGGGGGGTGGGCAATCAGCCCCAGCATTTT. Translation: CASTPGGVGNQPQHF. The chain has TRBV19 and TRBJ1-5; a weak D match, TRBD1 (5 bases). The V gene lost 7 bases and the J gene lost 2 bases, with 15 bases spanning the gap. The germline gives CDR1 LNHDA, CDR2 SQIVND (reference sequence). The CDR3 totals 15 residues.